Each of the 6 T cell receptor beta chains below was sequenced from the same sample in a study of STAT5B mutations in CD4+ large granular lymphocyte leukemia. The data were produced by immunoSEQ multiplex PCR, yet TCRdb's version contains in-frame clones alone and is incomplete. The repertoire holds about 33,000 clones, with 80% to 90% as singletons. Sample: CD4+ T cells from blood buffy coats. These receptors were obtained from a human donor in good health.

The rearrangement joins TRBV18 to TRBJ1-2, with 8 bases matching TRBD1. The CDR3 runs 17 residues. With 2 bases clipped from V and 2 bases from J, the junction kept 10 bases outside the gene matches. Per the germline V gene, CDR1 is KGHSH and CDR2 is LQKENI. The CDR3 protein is CASSPIPGGWGNYGYTF. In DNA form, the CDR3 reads TGTGCCAGCTCACCAATACCAGGGGGCTGGGGAAACTATGGCTACACCTTC.

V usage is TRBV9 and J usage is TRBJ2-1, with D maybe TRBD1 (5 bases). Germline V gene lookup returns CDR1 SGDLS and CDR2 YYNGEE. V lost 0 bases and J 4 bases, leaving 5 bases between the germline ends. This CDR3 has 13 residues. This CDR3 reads CASSVAGYNEQFF. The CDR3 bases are TGTGCCAGCAGCGTAGCAGGGTACAATGAGCAGTTCTTC.

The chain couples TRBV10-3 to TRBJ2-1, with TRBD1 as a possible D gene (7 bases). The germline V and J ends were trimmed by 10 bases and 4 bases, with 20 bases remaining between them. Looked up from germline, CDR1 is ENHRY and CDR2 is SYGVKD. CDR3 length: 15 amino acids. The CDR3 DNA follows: TGTGCCACCACTCAGGGGGGACAGAGTTACAATGAGCAGTTCTTC. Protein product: CATTQGGQSYNEQFF.

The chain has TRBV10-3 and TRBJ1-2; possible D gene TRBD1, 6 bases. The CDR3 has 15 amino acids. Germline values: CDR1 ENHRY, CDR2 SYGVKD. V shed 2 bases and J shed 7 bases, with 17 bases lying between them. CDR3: CAISERGSLTGGYTF. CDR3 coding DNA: TGTGCCATCAGTGAGAGGGGGAGTTTAACCGGTGGCTACACCTTC.

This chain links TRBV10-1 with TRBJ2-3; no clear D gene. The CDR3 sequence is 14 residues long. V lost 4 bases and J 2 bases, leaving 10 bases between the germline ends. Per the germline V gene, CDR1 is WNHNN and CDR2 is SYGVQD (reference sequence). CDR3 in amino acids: CASSAASTTDTQYF. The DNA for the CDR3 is TGCGCCAGCAGTGCAGCGAGTACCACAGATACGCAGTATTTT.

The CDR3 spells CASSPTGRGGYTF. CDR3 nucleotides: TGTGCCAGCAGCCCGACAGGGAGAGGGGGCTACACCTTC. The rearrangement joins TRBV11-2 to TRBJ1-2; 7 nucleotides match TRBD1. The CDR3 has 13 amino acids. Losses at the gene ends were 5 bases for V and 8 bases for J; bases not matched to a gene: 8. The germline V gene has CDR1 SGHAT and CDR2 FQNNGV.